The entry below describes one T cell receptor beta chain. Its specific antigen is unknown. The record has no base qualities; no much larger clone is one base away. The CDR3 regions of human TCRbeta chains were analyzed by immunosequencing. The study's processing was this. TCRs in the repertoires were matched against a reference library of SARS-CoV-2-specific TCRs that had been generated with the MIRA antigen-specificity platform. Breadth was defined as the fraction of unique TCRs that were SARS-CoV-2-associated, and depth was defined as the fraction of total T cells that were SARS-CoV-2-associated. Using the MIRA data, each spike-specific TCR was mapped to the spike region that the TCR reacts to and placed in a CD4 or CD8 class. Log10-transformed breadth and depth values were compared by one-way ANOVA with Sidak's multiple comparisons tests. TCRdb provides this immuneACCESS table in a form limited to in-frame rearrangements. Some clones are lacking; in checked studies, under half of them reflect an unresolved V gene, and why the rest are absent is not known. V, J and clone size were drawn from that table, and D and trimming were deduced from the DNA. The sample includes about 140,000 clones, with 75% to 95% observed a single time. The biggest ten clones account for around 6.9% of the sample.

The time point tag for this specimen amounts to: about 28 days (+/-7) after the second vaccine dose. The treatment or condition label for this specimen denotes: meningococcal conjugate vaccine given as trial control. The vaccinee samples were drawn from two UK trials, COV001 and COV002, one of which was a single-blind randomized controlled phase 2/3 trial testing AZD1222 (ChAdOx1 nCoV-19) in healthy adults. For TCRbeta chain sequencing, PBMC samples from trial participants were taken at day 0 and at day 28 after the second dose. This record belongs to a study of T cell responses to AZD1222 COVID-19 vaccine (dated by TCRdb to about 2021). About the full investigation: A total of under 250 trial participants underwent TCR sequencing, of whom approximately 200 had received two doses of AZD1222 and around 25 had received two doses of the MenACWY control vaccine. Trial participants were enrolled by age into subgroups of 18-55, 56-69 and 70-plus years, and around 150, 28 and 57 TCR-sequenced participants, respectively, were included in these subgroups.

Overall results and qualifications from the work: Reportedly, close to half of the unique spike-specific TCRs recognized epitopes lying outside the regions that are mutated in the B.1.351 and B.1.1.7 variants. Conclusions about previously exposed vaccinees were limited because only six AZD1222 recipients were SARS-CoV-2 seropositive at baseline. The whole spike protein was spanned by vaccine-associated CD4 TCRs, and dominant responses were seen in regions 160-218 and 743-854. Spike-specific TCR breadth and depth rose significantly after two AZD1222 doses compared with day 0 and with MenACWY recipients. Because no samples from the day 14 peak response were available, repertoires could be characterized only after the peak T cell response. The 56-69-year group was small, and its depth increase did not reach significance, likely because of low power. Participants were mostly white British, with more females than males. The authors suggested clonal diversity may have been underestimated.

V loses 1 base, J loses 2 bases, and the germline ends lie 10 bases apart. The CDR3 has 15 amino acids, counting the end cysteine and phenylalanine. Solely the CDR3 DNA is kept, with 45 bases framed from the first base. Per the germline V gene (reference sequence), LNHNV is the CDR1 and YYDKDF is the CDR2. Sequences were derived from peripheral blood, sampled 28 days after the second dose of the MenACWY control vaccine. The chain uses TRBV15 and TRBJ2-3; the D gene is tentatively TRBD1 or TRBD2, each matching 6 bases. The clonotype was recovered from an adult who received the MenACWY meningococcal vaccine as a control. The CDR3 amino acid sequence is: CATSRAPGATDTQYF. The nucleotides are TGTGCCACCAGCAGAGCCCCGGGGGCCACAGATACGCAGTATTTT.